Below are 2 T cell receptor beta chains sequenced from a single sample in a study of cytomegalovirus exposure and HLA in healthy donors. The PCR had 60 Vbeta and 13 Jbeta primers. TCRdb keeps only in-frame clones here, not all; method: immunoSEQ multiplex PCR. The sample has approximately 130,000 clones; just under 80% are singletons. Sequences were obtained from PBMCs. The source is a woman aged 40-49 years in good health and CMV-seronegative.

The J gene is TRBJ2-1, the V gene TRBV4-1; TRBD2 agrees at 16 bases. CDR3 length: 16 residues. Germline assignment: CDR1 MGHRA and CDR2 YSYEKL. Trimming removed 5 bases from V and 4 bases from J; junction bases left unmatched: 2. CDR3 sequence reads: CASSSGLAGGYNEQFF. CDR3 nucleotide sequence: TGCGCCAGCAGCTCGGGACTAGCGGGGGGGTACAATGAGCAGTTCTTC.

This chain joins TRBV30 and TRBJ1-3; D unresolved. The CDR3 runs 13 residues. The germline V and J ends were trimmed by 3 bases and 5 bases, with 11 bases remaining between them. Per germline, CDR1 GTSNPN and CDR2 SVGIG (reference sequence). CDR3 sequence (DNA): TGTGCCTGGAGCGGCGGTCTGAGAAACACCATATATTTT. Translation: CAWSGGLRNTIYF. The variable domain in full, with the rest retrieved from reference TRBV30 and TRBJ1-3, is SQTIHQWPATLVQPVGSPLSLECTVEGTSNPNLYWYRQAAGRGLQLLFYSVGIGQISSEVPQNLSASRPQDRQFILSSKKLLLSDSGFYLCAWSGGLRNTIYFGEGSWLTVV.